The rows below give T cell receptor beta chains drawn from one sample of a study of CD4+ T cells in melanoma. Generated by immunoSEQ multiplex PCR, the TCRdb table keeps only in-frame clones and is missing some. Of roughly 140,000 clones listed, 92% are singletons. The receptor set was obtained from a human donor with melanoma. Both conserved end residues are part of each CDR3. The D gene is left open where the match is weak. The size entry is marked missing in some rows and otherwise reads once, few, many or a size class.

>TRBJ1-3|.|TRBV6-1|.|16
TGTGCCAGCAGTGATGCCGGGACGGTCTCTGGAAACACCATATATTTT
CASSDAGTVSGNTIYF
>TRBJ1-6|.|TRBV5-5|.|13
TGTGCCAGCAGCTCCGAGTTTGGGACCTCGCCCCACTTT
CASSSEFGTSPHF
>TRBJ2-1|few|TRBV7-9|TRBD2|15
TGTGCCAGCAGCTTAGGTAGCGGGGGGGCCAATGAGCAGTTCTTC
CASSLGSGGANEQFF
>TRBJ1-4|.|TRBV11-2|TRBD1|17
TGTGCCAGCAGCTTAAGGGGACAGGGTTCCGAAAATGAAAAACTGTTTTTT
CASSLRGQGSENEKLFF
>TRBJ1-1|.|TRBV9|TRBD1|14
TGTGCCAGCAGCCAGCTGACAGGGAGGACTGAAGCTTTCTTT
CASSQLTGRTEAFF
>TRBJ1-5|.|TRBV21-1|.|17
TGTGCCAGCAGCAAAGAGAGGCAGGGACATAACAATCAGCCCCAGCATTTT
CASSKERQGHNNQPQHF
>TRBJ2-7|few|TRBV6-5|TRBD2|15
TGTGCCACCAAGAGGACTAGCGGGGGGGCCTACGAGCAGTACTTC
CATKRTSGGAYEQYF
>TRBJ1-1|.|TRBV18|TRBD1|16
TGTGCCAGCTCAGTCCGACAGGGCCTGATGAACACTGAAGCTTTCTTT
CASSVRQGLMNTEAFF
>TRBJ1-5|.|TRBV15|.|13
TGTGCCACCAGCAGGGGTAGCAATCAGCCCCAGCATTTT
CATSRGSNQPQHF
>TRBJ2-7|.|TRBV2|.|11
TGTGCCAGCAAGGAATCCTACGAGCAGTACTTC
CASKESYEQYF
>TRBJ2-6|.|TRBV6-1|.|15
TGTGCCAGCAGGTATTCCGGGAGCGGGGCCAACGTCCTGACTTTC
CASRYSGSGANVLTF
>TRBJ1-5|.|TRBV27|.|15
TGTGCCAGCCGGGTGGGCCCGACAACTAATCAGCCCCAGCATTTT
CASRVGPTTNQPQHF
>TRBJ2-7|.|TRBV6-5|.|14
TGTGCCAGCAGTAACAGGGGCGGGGCGCACGAGCAGTACTTC
CASSNRGGAHEQYF
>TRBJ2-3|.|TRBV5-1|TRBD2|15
TGCGCCAGCAGCTTGAGCGGGGGGGCGGTTGATACGCAGTATTTT
CASSLSGGAVDTQYF
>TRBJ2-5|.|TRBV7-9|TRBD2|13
TGTGCCAGCAGCTTCGCGGGGGAAGAGACCCAGTACTTC
CASSFAGEETQYF
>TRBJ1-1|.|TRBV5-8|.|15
TGTGCCAGCAGCCCCTGGTTTGGGGTGAACACTGAAGCTTTCTTT
CASSPWFGVNTEAFF
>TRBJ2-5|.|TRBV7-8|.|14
TGTGCCAGCAGCTTACGACGGACACAAGAGACCCAGTACTTC
CASSLRRTQETQYF
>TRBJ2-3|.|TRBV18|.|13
TGTGCCAGCACCCCGGGCGGCACAGATACGCAGTATTTT
CASTPGGTDTQYF
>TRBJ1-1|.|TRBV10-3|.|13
TGTGCCATCAGCGGGATAAAGGACACTGAAGCTTTCTTT
CAISGIKDTEAFF
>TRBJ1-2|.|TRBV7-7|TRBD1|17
TGTGCCAGCAGCTTAAGGTCTGCGACAGGGGATAGCTATCGCTACACCTTC
CASSLRSATGDSYRYTF
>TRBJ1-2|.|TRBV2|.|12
TGTGCCAGCAGTTTAAACGACTATGGCTACACCTTC
CASSLNDYGYTF
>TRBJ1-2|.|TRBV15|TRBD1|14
TGTGCCACCAGCAGGGACAGGGTGGACTATGGCTACACCTTC
CATSRDRVDYGYTF
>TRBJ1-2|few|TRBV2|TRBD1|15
TGTGCCAGCCGGGACAGGGGGCAGCGGGGCTATGGCTACACCTTC
CASRDRGQRGYGYTF
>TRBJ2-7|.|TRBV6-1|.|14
TGTGCCAGCAGTGAAATCGGCGGTGGCTACGAGCAGTACTTC
CASSEIGGGYEQYF
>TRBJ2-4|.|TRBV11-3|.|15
TGTGCCAGCAGCTTAGGGGGGCCGAGCAAAAACATTCAGTACTTC
CASSLGGPSKNIQYF
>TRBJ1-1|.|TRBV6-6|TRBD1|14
TGTGCCAGCAGAGGGACAGGGCCGTACACTGAAGCTTTCTTT
CASRGTGPYTEAFF
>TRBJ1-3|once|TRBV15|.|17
TGTGCCACCAGCAGAGTATTAACAGGGAATTGGGGAAACACCATATATTTT
CATSRVLTGNWGNTIYF
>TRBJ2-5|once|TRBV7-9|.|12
TGTGCCAGCAGCCTATCCTGGGAGACCCAGTACTTC
CASSLSWETQYF
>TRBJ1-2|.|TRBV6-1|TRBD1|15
TGTGCCAGCAGTCCTAGGACAGGGCTCAACTATGGCTACACCTTC
CASSPRTGLNYGYTF
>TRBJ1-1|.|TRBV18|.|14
TGTGCCAGCTCACCAAACAGCGCGGGGACTGAAGCTTTCTTT
CASSPNSAGTEAFF
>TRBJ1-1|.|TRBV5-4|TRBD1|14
TGTGCCAGCAGCCCGGGGACAGGATTGACTAAAGCTTTCTTT
CASSPGTGLTKAFF
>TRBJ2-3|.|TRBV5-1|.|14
TGCGCCAGCAGCTCCCAACCGTGGGGTGATACGCAGTATTTT
CASSSQPWGDTQYF
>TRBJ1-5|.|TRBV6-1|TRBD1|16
TGTGCCAGCAGTGATTGGGGGACAGGGGGCGGACAGCCCCAGCATTTT
CASSDWGTGGGQPQHF
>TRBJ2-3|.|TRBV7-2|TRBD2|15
TGTGCCAGCAGCCCTCGACTAGCGGCGACAGATACGCAGTATTTT
CASSPRLAATDTQYF
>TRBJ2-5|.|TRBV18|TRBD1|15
TGTGCCAGCTCACGGGGGACAGGGTCCCAAGAGACCCAGTACTTC
CASSRGTGSQETQYF
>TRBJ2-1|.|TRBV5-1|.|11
TGCGCCAGCAGCTTGTACGATGAGCAGTTCTTC
CASSLYDEQFF
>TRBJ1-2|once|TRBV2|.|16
TGTGCCAGCAGTGAGAGTCGTGCCAGGACCGACTATGGCTACACCTTC
CASSESRARTDYGYTF
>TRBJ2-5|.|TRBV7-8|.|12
TGTGCCAGCAGATCGCCCCTCGGGACCCAGTACTTC
CASRSPLGTQYF
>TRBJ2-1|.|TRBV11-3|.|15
TGTGCCAGCAGCCGTGAACAAGGGCCCTACAATGAGCAGTTCTTC
CASSREQGPYNEQFF
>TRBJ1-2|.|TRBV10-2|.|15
TGCGCCAGCAGTGTTATTTCCCGAGCTAACTATGGCTACACCTTC
CASSVISRANYGYTF
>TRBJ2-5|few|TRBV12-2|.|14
TGTGCAAGTCGCTTAAGGCTACCTCAAGAGACCCAGTACTTC
CASRLRLPQETQYF
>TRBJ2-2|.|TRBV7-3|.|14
TGTGCCAGCAGCTTCACGTTCGGAGCCGGGGAGCTGTTTTTT
CASSFTFGAGELFF
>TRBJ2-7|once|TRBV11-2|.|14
TGTGCCAGCAGCTTAGTGGCAGGATCTCGCGAGCAGTACTTC
CASSLVAGSREQYF
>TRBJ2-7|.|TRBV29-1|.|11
TGCAGCGGTGGGGGTTCCTACGAGCAGTACTTC
CSGGGSYEQYF
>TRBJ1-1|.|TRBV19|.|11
TGTGCCACCTACAGGTGGAGTGAAGCTTTCTTT
CATYRWSEAFF